One and the same sample provided the 31 T cell receptor beta chains below, sequenced in a study of persistence of HIV-infected CD4 T cells. The stimulus was lysate of CMV-infected fibroblasts, around 10 ug/mL. CD40L/CD69 double-negative CD45RO-high memory CD4+ T cells were collected. The libraries were made with immunoSEQ version 4 in survey mode. Data came from immunoSEQ multiplex PCR; TCRdb stores just in-frame clones and leaves some out. The data contain 25,000 to 30,000 clones, approximately 78% of them singletons. Their target antigens are unknown. Material: CD4+ T cells sorted from PBMCs after approximately 19-hour stimulation, obtained from a patient who received antiretroviral therapy. These receptors originate from an adult woman with HIV who was CMV-seropositive.

V usage is TRBV5-1 and J usage is TRBJ2-1, with D maybe TRBD1 (6 bases). V lost 5 bases to trimming and J lost 10 bases, with 10 bases between them. Germline V gives CDR1 SGHRS, CDR2 YFSETQ. CDR3 size: 11 residues. The CDR3 DNA reads TGCGCCAGCAGGTCGGGGACAGAGCAGTTCTTC. The encoded protein is CASRSGTEQFF.

V usage is TRBV5-1 and J usage is TRBJ2-2; D remains unclear. The CDR3 extends over 14 amino acids. V lost 1 base, J lost 6 bases, and 10 bases lay in between. Per the germline V gene, CDR1 is SGHRS and CDR2 is YFSETQ. The DNA of the CDR3 is TGCGCCAGCAGCTTGTGGCGGTCCCCCGGGGAGCTGTTTTTT. Amino acid sequence: CASSLWRSPGELFF.

The chain uses TRBV11-3 and TRBJ2-1, with TRBD2 matching 13 bases. Germline-derived CDR1 and CDR2 are SGHNT and YENEEA. CDR3 length equals 18 residues. The V and J ends lost 5 bases and 6 bases, in that order; junction bases with no gene match: 13. CDR3 amino acids: CASSATPPGTSGANEQFF. As DNA, the CDR3 is TGTGCCAGCAGCGCCACCCCCCCTGGGACTAGCGGGGCCAATGAGCAGTTCTTC.

V gene TRBV30 combines with J gene TRBJ1-1, with TRBD1 identical over 9 bases. CDR3 length equals 14 residues. Per germline, CDR1 GTSNPN and CDR2 SVGIG (reference sequence). V lost 6 bases, J lost 0 bases, and 5 bases stayed unmatched. The CDR3 is CACPGTGMNTEAFF. The CDR3 DNA sequence: TGTGCCTGTCCCGGGACAGGGATGAACACTGAAGCTTTCTTT.

This clone was seen only a few times. This chain connects TRBV5-4 to TRBJ1-2; D gene unclear. Germline CDR1 is SGHNT and CDR2 is YYREEE (reference sequence). V was cut by 2 bases and J by 7 bases, with 12 bases left in between. This CDR3 contains 13 residues. The CDR3 sequence: CASSFPIGSGYTF. The CDR3, as DNA: TGTGCCAGCAGCTTTCCTATAGGCTCTGGCTACACCTTC. The whole variable domain, filled in from reference TRBV5-4 and TRBJ1-2, reads ETGVTQSPTHLIKTRGQQVTLRCSSQSGHNTVSWYQQALGQGPQFIFQYYREEENGRGNFPPRFSGLQFPNYSSELNVNALELDDSALYLCASSFPIGSGYTFGSGTRLTVV.

This chain links TRBV28 with TRBJ2-6, with D unclear. CDR3 size: 15 residues. The V end lost 5 bases, the J end lost 0 bases, and 8 bases lay between the germline ends. Per germline, CDR1 MDHEN and CDR2 SYDVKM. The CDR3 bases are TGTGCCAGCAGTCTCAGGTTCTCTGGGGCCAACGTCCTGACTTTC. Its protein product is CASSLRFSGANVLTF.

This clone occurred once. The chain combines TRBV11-3 with TRBJ2-3, with D perhaps given as TRBD1 or TRBD2 (6 bases each). V lost 1 base, J lost 6 bases, and 17 bases lay in between. This CDR3 is 16 amino acids long. CDR1 and CDR2 from the germline V gene are SGHNT and YENEEA. In DNA, the CDR3 is TGTGCCAGCAGCTTAGGAGTAGGGGGGTTGACGGATACGCAGTATTTT. Residues: CASSLGVGGLTDTQYF.

V gene TRBV6-5 combines with J gene TRBJ1-2; no reliable D call. The CDR3 is 15 residues long. Germline CDR1 reads MNHEY; CDR2 reads SVGAGI. Trimming took 6 bases from V and 2 from J, leaving 16 bases between them. Written as DNA, the CDR3 is TGTGCCAGCAGACAACCACCCGATAGGAACTATGGCTACACCTTC. Its translation is CASRQPPDRNYGYTF.

The chain has TRBV5-1 and TRBJ1-5, with 7 positions matching TRBD1. J lost 7 bases, V lost 4 bases, and 8 bases had no gene match. Germline loops: CDR1 SGHRS, CDR2 YFSETQ. This CDR3 comprises 14 residues. The CDR3 sequence is CASSPSGGTQPQHF. In nucleotides, the CDR3 is TGCGCCAGCAGCCCATCAGGGGGTACCCAGCCCCAGCATTTT.

CDR3 sequence: CASSFGAGASDEKLFF. In DNA form, the CDR3 reads TGTGCCAGCAGTTTTGGGGCAGGGGCCTCGGATGAAAAACTGTTTTTT. This sequence joins TRBV28 and TRBJ1-4; D is possibly TRBD1 (6 bases). The CDR3 consists of 16 residues. Germline V gene data show CDR1 as MDHEN and CDR2 as SYDVKM. V dropped 3 bases and J dropped 6 bases, with 17 bases sitting between them.

This clone has just one count. The chain combines TRBV12-3 or TRBV12-4 with TRBJ2-2; no clear D. The CDR3 contains 12 residues. V lost 1 base and J 3 bases, leaving 0 bases between the germline ends. CDR3 amino acids: CASSLDTGELFF. The CDR3 coding sequence is TGTGCCAGCAGTTTAGACACCGGGGAGCTGTTTTTT.

This sequence joins TRBV18 and TRBJ1-4, with D maybe TRBD1 (5 bases). V lost 3 bases, J lost 7 bases, and 12 bases lay in between. Looked up from germline, CDR1 is KGHSH and CDR2 is LQKENI. The CDR3 loop spans 14 amino acids. The CDR3 reads CASSPERDLEKLFF. The CDR3 DNA sequence: TGTGCCAGCTCACCTGAAAGGGACCTTGAAAAACTGTTTTTT.

This chain links TRBV5-1 with TRBJ2-5, with D possibly TRBD1 on 6 matching bases. CDR3 length equals 15 residues. Germline CDR1 reads SGHRS; CDR2 reads YFSETQ. Trimming took off 3 bases at V and 3 bases at J, with 15 bases between the two ends. CDR3 DNA: TGCGCCAGCAGCTACACCGGGACATCGAAAGAGACCCAGTACTTC. Protein sequence: CASSYTGTSKETQYF.

The chain employs TRBV30 and TRBJ1-3; D remains ambiguous. V was clipped by 0 bases and J by 7 bases, with 13 bases between them. The CDR3 is 14 amino acids. Germline V gives CDR1 GTSNPN, CDR2 SVGIG (reference sequence). The CDR3 here is CAWSVIGMLNTIYF. The CDR3 nucleotides are TGTGCCTGGAGTGTAATTGGGATGCTGAACACCATATATTTT.

This rearrangement joins TRBV3-1 (or the pseudogene TRBV3-2) to TRBJ2-2, with D uncertain. CDR3 size: 15 residues. The germline V and J ends were trimmed by 0 bases and 1 base, with 6 bases remaining between them. Germline V lookup: CDR1 LGHDT, CDR2 YNNKEL (reference sequence). In nucleotides, the CDR3 is TGTGCCAGCAGCCAAGATGCCTGGAACACCGGGGAGCTGTTTTTT. It yields the protein CASSQDAWNTGELFF.

This clone was seen once. This rearrangement joins TRBV30 to TRBJ2-7; D is unclear. V was pared by 3 bases and J by 0 bases, with 12 bases between. Looked up from germline, CDR1 is GTSNPN and CDR2 is SVGIG (reference sequence). The CDR3 is made up of 14 amino acids. DNA for the CDR3: TGTGCCTGGAGATCTAAAGGCGCCTCCTACGAGCAGTACTTC. Translation gives CAWRSKGASYEQYF.

V usage is TRBV2 and J usage is TRBJ2-3; D remains ambiguous. The CDR3 is made up of 13 amino acids. Per the germline V gene, CDR1 is SNHLY and CDR2 is FYNNEI. Trimming cost V 0 bases and J 4 bases, with 5 bases left between them. The CDR3, as DNA: TGTGCCAGCAGTGAAGCGGAGTCAGATACGCAGTATTTT. The encoded protein is CASSEAESDTQYF. Drawing the rest from reference TRBV2 and TRBJ2-3, the complete variable domain is EPEVTQTPSHQVTQMGQEVILRCVPISNHLYFYWYRQILGQKVEFLVSFYNNEISEKSEIFDDQFSVERPDGSNFTLKIRSTKLEDSAMYFCASSEAESDTQYFGPGTRLTVL.

The chain uses TRBV7-2 and TRBJ2-6; 7 bases line up with TRBD1. In germline, CDR1 is SGHTA, CDR2 FQGNSA. The V and J ends lost 3 bases and 2 bases, in that order; junction bases with no gene match: 10. CDR3 length: 18 residues. The CDR3 loop reads CASSFFLGGGPGANVLTF. The CDR3, as DNA: TGTGCCAGCAGCTTTTTTTTAGGGGGCGGCCCTGGGGCCAACGTCCTGACTTTC.

The chain uses TRBV18 and TRBJ2-7; 7 nucleotides agree with TRBD1. The germline V gene has CDR1 KGHSH and CDR2 LQKENI. The CDR3 totals 15 residues. V trimming: 3 bases; J trimming: 0 bases; junction bases outside the gene matches: 5. The CDR3: CASSPPGGHSYEQYF. CDR3 sequence (DNA): TGTGCCAGCTCACCCCCAGGGGGACACTCCTACGAGCAGTACTTC.

V and J are TRBV7-2 and TRBJ1-3; D is unclear. V gave up 1 base and J gave up 1 base, with 14 bases separating them. In germline, CDR1 is SGHTA, CDR2 FQGNSA. The CDR3 has 17 residues. This chain's CDR3 is CASSLVPVRSSGNTIYF. The CDR3 region has the DNA TGTGCCAGCAGCTTAGTGCCCGTAAGGAGTTCTGGAAACACCATATATTTT.

V gene TRBV5-1 combines with J gene TRBJ2-3; D call uncertain. Germline V gene data show CDR1 as SGHRS and CDR2 as YFSETQ. The CDR3 length is 17 residues. Trimming cost V 2 bases and J 0 bases, with 16 bases left between them. CDR3 in DNA: TGCGCCAGCAGCTTCAAAGTAGCTCTCGGTAGCACAGATACGCAGTATTTT. This codes for CASSFKVALGSTDTQYF.

The chain couples TRBV18 to TRBJ2-2; 7 bases agree with TRBD1. CDR3 size: 12 residues. V lost 8 bases, J lost 5 bases, and 2 bases stayed unmatched. CDR1 and CDR2 from the germline V gene are KGHSH and LQKENI. The CDR3 loop reads CASPQGTGELFF. The CDR3 DNA sequence: TGTGCCAGCCCACAGGGGACCGGGGAGCTGTTTTTT.

J is TRBJ2-2 and V is TRBV7-3; D is ambiguous. Germline V gives CDR1 SGHTA, CDR2 FQGTGA. The germline V and J ends were trimmed by 6 bases and 2 bases, with 10 bases remaining between them. The CDR3 contains 14 residues. The CDR3 region has the DNA TGTGCCAGCAGGACGAGTCTTAACACCGGGGAGCTGTTTTTT. The encoded protein is CASRTSLNTGELFF.

CDR3 loop: CASSLGGGLTGELFF. The DNA for the CDR3 is TGCGCCAGCAGCTTGGGAGGAGGTCTCACCGGGGAGCTGTTTTTT. This sequence joins TRBV5-1 and TRBJ2-2, with D possibly TRBD2 on 5 matching bases. Looked up from germline, CDR1 is SGHRS and CDR2 is YFSETQ. CDR3 size: 15 residues. With 0 bases removed from V and 4 bases from J, the gap between germline ends came to 10 bases.

This clone has a handful of counts. The chain is built from TRBV7-9 and TRBJ2-2; TRBD1 might be the D (6 bases). The CDR3 consists of 14 residues. CDR1 and CDR2 from the germline V gene are SEHNR and FQNEAQ (reference sequence). Trimming shortened V by 3 bases and J by 6 bases, and 11 bases separated the two germline ends. This CDR3 reads CASSFRGGPGELFF. As DNA, the CDR3 is TGTGCCAGCAGCTTCCGTGGGGGCCCCGGGGAGCTGTTTTTT.

This sequence joins TRBV7-2 and TRBJ2-2; 10 bases fit TRBD1. From germline, CDR1 is SGHTA and CDR2 FQGNSA. The CDR3 loop spans 14 amino acids. With 5 bases clipped from V and 6 bases from J, the junction kept 3 bases outside the gene matches. The CDR3: CASSRDRGPGELFF. In nucleotides, the CDR3 is TGTGCCAGCAGCCGGGACAGGGGTCCCGGGGAGCTGTTTTTT. The full variable domain, completed using reference TRBV7-2 and TRBJ2-2, is GAGVSQSPSNKVTEKGKDVELRCDPISGHTALYWYRQSLGQGLEFLIYFQGNSAPDKSGLPSDRFSAERTGGSVSTLTIQRTQQEDSAVYLCASSRDRGPGELFFGEGSRLTVL.

V usage is TRBV10-2 and J usage is TRBJ2-7; D may be TRBD1 (5 bases). V lost 3 bases, J lost 6 bases, and 12 bases lay in between. The CDR3 has 13 residues. Per the germline V gene, CDR1 is WSHSY and CDR2 is SAAADI. As DNA, the CDR3 is TGCGCCAGCAGTGATGGGGCAGGGTTCGAGCAGTACTTC. It encodes CASSDGAGFEQYF.

J is TRBJ1-6 and V is TRBV5-1; D not certain. Germline CDR1 reads SGHRS; CDR2 reads YFSETQ. Trimming stripped 4 bases from V and 7 bases from J, with 15 bases between. The CDR3 runs to 15 residues. The CDR3 DNA follows: TGCGCCAGCAGCCCTACAGAGATCGGGAATTCACCCCTCCACTTT. Amino acids: CASSPTEIGNSPLHF. Supplemented by reference TRBV5-1 and TRBJ1-6, the full variable domain reads KAGVTQTPRYLIKTRGQQVTLSCSPISGHRSVSWYQQTPGQGLQFLFEYFSETQRNKGNFPGRFSGRQFSNSRSEMNVSTLELGDSALYLCASSPTEIGNSPLHFGNGTRLTVT.

V and J are TRBV4-1 and TRBJ2-3; possibly TRBD1 for D (5 bases). The CDR3 is 19 amino acids. V shed 0 bases and J shed 1 base, with 20 bases lying between them. Germline values: CDR1 MGHRA, CDR2 YSYEKL. DNA for the CDR3: TGCGCCAGCAGCCAAGATTCCGCAGGGTCGCCCATCGGCACAGATACGCAGTATTTT. This gives the protein CASSQDSAGSPIGTDTQYF.

The gene calls are TRBV2 and TRBJ2-3, with D possibly matching TRBD2 (7 bases). The germline CDR1 and CDR2 sequences are SNHLY and FYNNEI. CDR3 length: 15 residues. V lost 7 bases, J lost 2 bases, and 16 bases lay in between. In DNA, the CDR3 is TGTGCCAGCAATTGGGGAGGGGGTGCCACAGATACGCAGTATTTT. Amino acid sequence: CASNWGGGATDTQYF.

Of note for this clone: At one boundary the junction diverges from the germline segment, which might be a read error. Written as DNA, the CDR3 is TGCGCCAGCAGTACAGGGTGGAACGCCGGGGAGCTGTTTTTT. Translation: CASSTGWNAGELFF. This chain uses TRBV10-2 with TRBJ2-2; weak D call: TRBD1 (6 bases). The CDR3 spans 14 residues. Germline assignment: CDR1 WSHSY and CDR2 SAAADI.